This entry describes one TCR beta chain. Its specificity is not known. This sample was taken from a study of T-cell reconstitution after alpha-beta-depleted transplantation in children. Study-wide findings and caveats: T cells produced anew were the main source of T-cell counts and diversity one year after transplant.

Using unique molecular identifiers, the investigators prepared the TCRbeta library. TCRdb re-analysed the PCR reads in MiXCR, keeping a single row per CDR3 protein. Of 500,000 to 750,000 distinct CDR3 sequences in the sample, 27% were seen once. The germline gives CDR1 LNHNV, CDR2 YYDKDF (reference sequence). This CDR3 comprises 13 residues. With 1 base removed from V and 3 bases from J, the gap between germline ends came to 6 bases. The chain joins TRBV15 to TRBJ2-5; D not resolved. The TCR comes from a boy younger than two with Wiskott-Aldrich syndrome, due to receive a stem cell transplant. Sequenced material: PBMCs, taken before TCRalphabeta/CD19-depleted stem cell transplant. CDR3 amino acids: CATSRGLEETQYF. CDR3 coding DNA: TGTGCCACCAGCAGAGGGCTCGAAGAGACCCAGTACTTC.